This TCR beta chain stems from a study of T cell repertoires in cytomegalovirus infection. Trimming took off 1 base at V and 10 bases at J, with 8 bases between the two ends. CDR3 length: 12 amino acids. Many counts were recorded for this clonotype. Its antigen is currently unknown. TCRdb re-called the reads through MiXCR, storing one row per CDR3 protein. This sample carries 250,000 to 300,000 distinct CDR3 sequences, approximately 22% of them seen once, and the ten largest clones take approximately 19%. The sample consisted of cultured PBMCs, taken from culture after CMV antigen stimulation. The chain employs TRBV12-3 or TRBV12-4 and TRBJ2-1; tentative D call: TRBD2 (5 bases). This TCR was sampled from a human donor in good health (CMV status not recorded). Some clones in this sample may be carry-over from other donors' samples. The CDR3 nucleotides are TGTGCCAGCAGTTTAGTAGCGCAGGAGCAGTTCTTC. Translation: CASSLVAQEQFF.